This T cell receptor beta chain emerged from a study of cytomegalovirus exposure and HLA in healthy donors. Trimming cost V 4 bases and J 8 bases; bases outside gene matches: 3. CDR1 is MNHEY, CDR2 SVGAGI, per germline. There are 13 residues in the CDR3. PCR involved 60 Vbeta and 13 Jbeta primers. Profiled with immunoSEQ multiplex PCR; TCRdb holds only in-frame clones, not every one. The sample has 130,000 or so clones. Material: PBMCs. The sequence was obtained from a woman aged 40-49 years in good health and CMV-seronegative. The chain is built from TRBV6-5 and TRBJ2-2; 8 nucleotides align to TRBD1. DNA of the CDR3: TGTGCCAGCAGTTCGGACAGGGATGGGGAGCTGTTTTTT. This codes for CASSSDRDGELFF.